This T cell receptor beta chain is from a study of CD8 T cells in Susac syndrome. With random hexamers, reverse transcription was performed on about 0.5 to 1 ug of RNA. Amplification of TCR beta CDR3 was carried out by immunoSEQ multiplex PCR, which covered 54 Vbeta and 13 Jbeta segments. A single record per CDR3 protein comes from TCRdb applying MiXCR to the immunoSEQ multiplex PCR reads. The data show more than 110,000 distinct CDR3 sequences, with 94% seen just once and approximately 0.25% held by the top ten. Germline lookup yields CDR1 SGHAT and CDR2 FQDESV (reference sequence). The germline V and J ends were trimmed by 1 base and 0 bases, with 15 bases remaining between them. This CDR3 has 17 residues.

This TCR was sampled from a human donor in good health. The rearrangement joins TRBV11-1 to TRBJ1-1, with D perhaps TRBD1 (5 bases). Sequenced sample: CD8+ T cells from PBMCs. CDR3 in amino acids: CASSLGGPGRLNTEAFF. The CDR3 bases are TGTGCCAGCAGCTTAGGGGGACCCGGACGGTTGAACACTGAAGCTTTCTTT. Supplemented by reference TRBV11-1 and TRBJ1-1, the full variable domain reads EAEVAQSPRYKITEKSQAVAFWCDPISGHATLYWYRQILGQGPELLVQFQDESVVDDSQLPKDRFSAERLKGVDSTLKIQPAELGDSAMYLCASSLGGPGRLNTEAFFGQGTRLTVV.